Listed below are T cell receptor beta chains from one sample, sequenced in a study of shared clonotypes between healthy human individuals. Profiled with immunoSEQ multiplex PCR; TCRdb holds only in-frame clones, not every one. The sample holds fewer than 3 million clones, just under 95% seen once. The sequencing input was naive CD4+ T cells from PBMCs. These receptors were obtained from a man younger than 35 in good health. Some clones in this sample may be carry-over from other donors' samples. The CDR3 runs from the conserved cysteine through the conserved F or W. D genes are given only for firm matches. Size is omitted from some rows. Given values are once, few, many or a class for expanded clones.

>TRBJ2-1|TRBV7-2|TRBD2|NA
TGTGCCAGCAGCTTACTAGCGGCGAACAATGAGCAGTTCTTC
CASSLLAANNEQFF
>TRBJ1-2|TRBV9|NA|NA
TGTGCCAGCAGCGCAGCCCCGGGACCGGCACTGGGTGGCTACACCTTC
CASSAAPGPALGGYTF
>TRBJ1-1|TRBV11-2|TRBD1|NA
TGTGCCAGCAGCCACACGACAGGGCTGAACACTGAAGCTTTCTTT
CASSHTTGLNTEAFF
>TRBJ1-1|TRBV7-8|NA|NA
TGTGCCAGCAGCTTAGTTCTCGGGACGCTCATGAACACTGAAGCTTTCTTT
CASSLVLGTLMNTEAFF
>TRBJ2-3|TRBV18|TRBD2|NA
TGTGCCAGCTCATTTACCGGGACTAGTGCAGATACGCAGTATTTT
CASSFTGTSADTQYF
>TRBJ2-7|TRBV7-9|TRBD2|NA
TGTGCCAGCAGCCGTGGGACTAGCGGGAAATGGGAGCAGTACTTC
CASSRGTSGKWEQYF
>TRBJ1-2|TRBV7-2|NA|NA
TGTGCCAGCACCATCCCTGGGGCAATCTACACCTTC
CASTIPGAIYTF
>TRBJ2-3|TRBV10-3|TRBD2|NA
TGTGCCACCTCGGGAGGTTGGACAGATACGCAGTATTTT
CATSGGWTDTQYF
>TRBJ2-2|TRBV2|NA|NA
TGTGCCAGCAAGACCCTCGACACCGGGGAGCTGTTTTTT
CASKTLDTGELFF
>TRBJ2-3|TRBV7-9|TRBD1|NA
TGTGCCAGCAGCCTGACAGGGGGCGTAGATACGCAGTATTTT
CASSLTGGVDTQYF
>TRBJ2-2|TRBV10-1|NA|NA
TGCGCCAGCAGTGAAGGCTTAGCCGGGGAGCTGTTTTTT
CASSEGLAGELFF
>TRBJ2-7|TRBV28|NA|NA
TGTGCCAGCAGTTTATCCCCACAGGGTCGCTACGAGCAGTACTTC
CASSLSPQGRYEQYF
>TRBJ2-7|TRBV7-2|NA|once
TGTGCCAGCAGCTCGAGAGCGGCCAGCTCCTACGAGCAGTACTTC
CASSSRAASSYEQYF
>TRBJ1-1|TRBV7-2|NA|NA
TGTGCCAGCAGCTTAGGTCACTTGGGCGTAACTGAAGCTTTCTTT
CASSLGHLGVTEAFF
>TRBJ2-5|TRBV5-1|NA|NA
TGCGCCAGCAGCTTGATGGCGACCCAGTACTTC
CASSLMATQYF